A single T cell receptor (beta chain) is shown here with its context. The data were obtained in a study of PD-1 blockade in classical Hodgkin lymphoma. Assay: immunoSEQ multiplex PCR; the TCRdb copy retains only in-frame clones and omits some. The profile covers 35,000 to 50,000 clones, with around 74% appearing a single time and under 3% taken by the ten largest. Looked up from germline, CDR1 is LNHNV and CDR2 is YYDKDF (reference sequence). The CDR3 loop spans 15 amino acids. V shed 4 bases and J shed 1 base, with 8 bases lying between them. As for time point: cycle 4 day 1 (C4D1), after less than seven weeks of nivolumab. Brentuximab vedotin exposure varied, and every patient relapsed after autologous stem cell transplantation.

The sequence was collected from a human donor with classical Hodgkin lymphoma. The sample in question was peripheral blood mononuclear cells (PBMCs), obtained before the fourth cycle of nivolumab. The V gene is TRBV15, the J gene TRBJ2-6; D unclear. CDR3: CATSTAGSGANVLTF. The CDR3 DNA reads as TGTGCCACCAGCACGGCCGGGTCTGGGGCCAACGTCCTGACTTTC. The variable domain in full, completed from reference TRBV15 and TRBJ2-6, reads DAMVIQNPRYQVTQFGKPVTLSCSQTLNHNVMYWYQQKSSQAPKLLFHYYDKDFNNEADTPDNFQSRRPNTSFCFLDIRSPGLGDTAMYLCATSTAGSGANVLTFGAGSRLTVL.